This TCR beta chain originates from a study of OX40 agonist ivuxolimab in advanced cancers. Using immunoSEQ multiplex PCR, the repertoire was profiled, and TCRdb retains in-frame clones only, with some absent. The sample holds some 81,000 clones, approximately 85% seen once. Trimming stripped 5 bases from V and 5 bases from J, with 14 bases between. The length of the CDR3 is 14 residues. CDR1 is MNHEY and CDR2 is SVGAGI in the germline V gene. The source material was CD4+ or CD8+ T cells sorted from blood, sampled in a trial of the OX40 agonist ivuxolimab. The chain carries TRBV6-5 and TRBJ2-3; D uncertain. The receptor comes from an adult with an advanced solid tumor such as melanoma, head and neck, liver or kidney cancer. In nucleotides, the CDR3 is TGTGCCAGCAGTAGTACGTCAAGGGAAGATACGCAGTATTTT. This encodes CASSSTSREDTQYF.